The clone carrying this TCR beta chain occurred many times. Its antigen is still unknown. This entry comes from a study of regulatory T cells in long-lasting Graves disease. Building the TCR beta libraries relied on iRepertoire HTBI primers, and CDR3 regions underwent Arm-PCR. MiXCR, run by TCRdb on the multiplex PCR reads, gives a single entry per CDR3 protein. The sample shows almost 350,000 distinct CDR3 sequences, about 20% of them seen only once. Overall study results and limits: Accuracy was possibly reduced by small sample size.

The sample's time point: persistent/refractory GD, antithyroid drugs over 5 years with positive TRAb. Generation of the TCR library employed RNA extracted from PBMCs. The sample was peripheral blood mononuclear cells (PBMCs), taken when the disease was refractory, from a patient treated with antithyroid drugs. This sequence was found in a female donor with Graves disease.

The CDR3 DNA reads as TGTGCCAGCAGAAAAGGGACGGGCCGAAATGAAAAACTGTTTTTT. Translation gives CASRKGTGRNEKLFF. This chain joins TRBV28 and TRBJ1-4; D may be TRBD1 (5 bases). This CDR3 spans 15 amino acids. The germline V gene has CDR1 MDHEN and CDR2 SYDVKM. Trimming pared 6 bases from V and 5 bases from J, leaving 16 bases between.